The 31 T cell receptor beta chains presented below share a single source sample, sequenced in a study of spatial heterogeneity in lung cancer. As to time point: sample taken at primary tumor resection. Unsorted samples of tumor, nontumor lung or frozen PBMC had their whole RNA sequenced. MiXCR was run by TCRdb on the 5' RACE reads, yielding one entry per CDR3 protein. Counted here are 30,000 to 40,000 distinct CDR3 sequences, around 5.5% occurring once; the ten biggest clones make up roughly 25%. The sequenced sample was PBMCs, obtained at surgery. These receptors were collected from a female donor with early-stage non-small cell lung cancer.

This clonotype was seen a few times. The chain is built from TRBV27 and TRBJ2-3, with TRBD2 identical over 8 bases. Germline V gene data show CDR1 as MNHEY and CDR2 as SMNVEV (reference sequence). Trimming cost V 3 bases and J 4 bases; bases outside gene matches: 9. There are 16 residues in the CDR3. CDR3 amino acids: CASSLGFAGGADTQYF. The CDR3 region has the DNA TGTGCCAGCAGTTTGGGGTTTGCGGGGGGCGCAGATACGCAGTATTTT.

Many counts were recorded for this clonotype. This rearrangement joins TRBV7-9 to TRBJ1-6; tentative D call: TRBD1 (6 bases). Per germline, CDR1 SEHNR and CDR2 FQNEAQ (reference sequence). CDR3 size: 16 residues. Trimming took 4 bases from V and 7 from J, leaving 17 bases between them. CDR3 residues: CASSSRAGTRNSPLHF. The CDR3 bases are TGTGCCAGCAGCTCCCGGGCCGGGACAAGAAATTCACCCCTCCACTTT.

Only a few counts were recorded for this clonotype. One end of the junction is discordant with germline, which a read error may explain. CDR3 DNA sequence: TGTACCAGCAGCTTGACAGGGGTGGGGACTGAAGCTTTCTTT. This translates into CTSSLTGVGTEAFF. J is TRBJ1-1 and V is TRBV7-3, with TRBD1 identical over 8 bases. This CDR3 region has 14 residues. From germline, CDR1 is SGHTA and CDR2 FQGTGA.

This clonotype has at least ten counts. CDR3: CASSQDWGDSGGRGNQPQHF. The CDR3 DNA is TGCGCCAGCAGCCAAGATTGGGGAGACAGTGGGGGACGAGGCAATCAGCCCCAGCATTTT. V gene TRBV4-3 combines with J gene TRBJ1-5, with D possibly TRBD1 on 5 matching bases. Germline V gives CDR1 LGHNA, CDR2 YSLEER. The CDR3 consists of 20 residues. Trimming cost V 0 bases and J 2 bases, with 23 bases left between them.

This clonotype has just a few counts. The V and J genes are TRBV6-6 and TRBJ2-7; possible D gene TRBD1, 5 bases. CDR1 and CDR2 (germline): MNHNY, SVGAGI (reference sequence). This CDR3 region has 13 residues. The ends were cut back, 0 bases at V and 3 bases at J, with 6 bases in the middle. DNA of the CDR3: TGTGCCAGCAGTTACTCGGGGCTCTACGAGCAGTACTTC. It specifies CASSYSGLYEQYF.

This clonotype was recorded a few times. J is TRBJ2-7 and V is TRBV2; D ambiguous. In germline, CDR1 is SNHLY, CDR2 FYNNEI. V was trimmed by 6 bases and J by 3 bases, leaving 9 bases between them. CDR3 size: 12 residues. CDR3 region: CASSPDNYEQYF. The CDR3 DNA sequence: TGTGCCAGCAGCCCCGATAACTACGAGCAGTACTTC.

This clonotype turned up a few times. This chain connects TRBV7-9 to TRBJ2-7; possible D gene TRBD1, 6 bases. This CDR3 spans 12 amino acids. Germline V gene sequence: CDR1 SEHNR, CDR2 FQNEAQ (reference sequence). Deletions cut 5 bases from V and 7 bases from J, with 12 bases between. Written as DNA, the CDR3 is TGTGCCAGCAGCAACCAGGGGAGAGAGCAGTACTTC. The encoded protein is CASSNQGREQYF.

This clonotype was observed at least ten times. This chain joins TRBV18 and TRBJ2-4, with TRBD1 matching over 9 bases. V lost 0 bases and J lost 8; bases outside the gene matches: 5. This CDR3 region has 15 residues. The germline gives CDR1 KGHSH, CDR2 LQKENI. CDR3 nucleotides: TGTGCCAGCTCACCACCGAGGACAGGGGTGGACATTCAGTACTTC. Its translation: CASSPPRTGVDIQYF. Filled out from reference TRBV18 and TRBJ2-4, the complete variable domain reads NAGVMQNPRHLVRRRGQEARLRCSPMKGHSHVYWYRQLPEEGLKFMVYLQKENIIDESGMPKERFSAEFPKEGPSILRIQQVVRGDSAAYFCASSPPRTGVDIQYFGAGTRLSVL.

This clonotype was counted a few times. CDR3 residues: CATSDPTGTGDTQYF. The CDR3, as DNA: TGTGCCACCAGTGACCCGACAGGGACCGGGGATACGCAGTATTTT. The V and J genes are TRBV24-1 and TRBJ2-3, with 7 bases aligning to TRBD1. The CDR3 extends over 15 amino acids. Losses at the gene ends were 4 bases for V and 6 bases for J; bases not matched to a gene: 9. Germline V gene sequence: CDR1 KGHDR, CDR2 SFDVKD.

There are many counts of this clonotype. The chain employs TRBV4-1 and TRBJ1-2, with TRBD1 matching 7 bases. Germline lookup yields CDR1 MGHRA and CDR2 YSYEKL. V trimming: 3 bases; J trimming: 2 bases; junction bases outside the gene matches: 6. The CDR3 length is 15 residues. The CDR3 DNA is TGCGCCAGCAGCCAGGCAATACAGGGGAACTATGGCTACACCTTC. It specifies CASSQAIQGNYGYTF.

The table lists this clonotype with many counts. The V gene is TRBV28, the J gene TRBJ2-3, with TRBD1 matching over 9 bases. In germline, CDR1 is MDHEN, CDR2 SYDVKM. The CDR3 runs to 16 residues. The junction had 6 bases not matched to a gene; V was cut back by 3 bases and J by 2 bases. CDR3 DNA: TGTGCCAGCAGTTTTTGGGGACAGGGCTTCACAGATACGCAGTATTTT. It is translated as CASSFWGQGFTDTQYF.

This clonotype was detected a few times. The rearrangement links TRBV7-9 to TRBJ1-1; no clear D. Trimming took 5 bases from V and 6 from J, leaving 10 bases between them. Germline V gene sequence: CDR1 SEHNR, CDR2 FQNEAQ (reference sequence). The CDR3 has 12 residues. The CDR3, as DNA: TGTGCCAGCAGCGACGGAGGCCCTGAAGCTTTCTTT. Its translation is CASSDGGPEAFF.

The chain recombines TRBV12-3 or TRBV12-4 with TRBJ2-5; possibly TRBD2 for D (5 bases). Trimming pared 5 bases from V and 2 bases from J, leaving 12 bases between. This CDR3 is 14 amino acids long. The CDR3 sequence is CASSPGSEQETQYF. As DNA, the CDR3 is TGTGCCAGCAGTCCGGGGTCGGAACAAGAGACCCAGTACTTC.

This clonotype was found a few times. V gene TRBV5-1 combines with J gene TRBJ2-2; TRBD2 might be the D (6 bases). The germline V gene has CDR1 SGHRS and CDR2 YFSETQ. The germline V and J ends were trimmed by 5 bases and 7 bases, with 12 bases remaining between them. The CDR3 loop spans 13 amino acids. The CDR3: CASRVREDGELFF. Here the CDR3 DNA reads TGCGCCAGCAGAGTGAGGGAGGACGGGGAGCTGTTTTTT.

This chain uses TRBV12-3 or TRBV12-4 with TRBJ2-7; D perhaps matches TRBD2 (5 bases). V was pared by 6 bases and J by 3 bases, with 9 bases between. The CDR3 runs 12 residues. CDR3 DNA: TGTGCCAGCAGCGCGGGCCACTACGAGCAGTACTTC. It specifies CASSAGHYEQYF.

This clonotype was recorded at least ten times. This chain joins TRBV7-9 and TRBJ2-7; 10 bases agree with TRBD2. Germline loops: CDR1 SEHNR, CDR2 FQNEAQ (reference sequence). This CDR3 is 15 amino acids long. V dropped 7 bases and J dropped 3; count of bases not matched to a gene: 9. Written as DNA, the CDR3 is TGTGCCAGCAAACCCCCGGGACTAGCGCGCTACGAGCAGTACTTC. Translation: CASKPPGLARYEQYF.

This clonotype was detected only a few times. This chain joins TRBV7-2 and TRBJ2-3; D is unclear. CDR3 length: 15 amino acids. Trimming cost V 1 base and J 8 bases, with 16 bases left between them. Germline values: CDR1 SGHTA, CDR2 FQGNSA. CDR3 DNA: TGTGCCAGCAGCTTAGGGAGCGCCATGGCCGGTACGCAGTATTTT. Amino acids: CASSLGSAMAGTQYF.

V usage is TRBV5-1 and J usage is TRBJ2-7; D gene unclear. This CDR3 is 12 amino acids long. V shed 4 bases and J shed 5 bases, with 10 bases lying between them. Germline CDR1 is SGHRS and CDR2 is YFSETQ. CDR3 in DNA: TGCGCCAGCAGCATTCGAGGCCACGAGCAGTACTTC. Amino acid sequence: CASSIRGHEQYF.

This clonotype has a count of ten or more. The chain has TRBV27 and TRBJ2-3; weak D call: TRBD1 (6 bases). The CDR3 runs to 16 residues. Germline V lookup: CDR1 MNHEY, CDR2 SMNVEV (reference sequence). V lost 5 bases, J lost 0 bases, and 15 bases lay in between. The CDR3, as DNA: TGTGCCAGCAGTATCTCGACAGGAGCAAGCACAGATACGCAGTATTTT. Translating it yields CASSISTGASTDTQYF.

The chain joins TRBV7-9 to TRBJ1-2, with no clear D. Per germline, CDR1 SEHNR and CDR2 FQNEAQ (reference sequence). The CDR3 runs 14 residues. The V gene lost 1 base and the J gene lost 8 bases, with 14 bases spanning the gap. The DNA for the CDR3 is TGTGCCAGCAGCTTAGAGACGATGAGGGAGGGCTACACCTTC. It specifies CASSLETMREGYTF.

The V call is TRBV3-1, the J call TRBJ2-7; no clear D gene. Germline lookup yields CDR1 LGHDT and CDR2 YNNKEL (reference sequence). This CDR3 comprises 15 residues. Trimming left V 1 base short and J 0 bases short, with 10 bases between. In nucleotides, the CDR3 is TGTGCCAGCAGCCAAGCCTGGTCTATCTCCTACGAGCAGTACTTC. Translating it yields CASSQAWSISYEQYF.

This clonotype was seen at least ten times. The V gene is TRBV28, the J gene TRBJ1-2; D possibly corresponds to TRBD1 (6 bases). This CDR3 comprises 12 residues. Between the trimmed V and J ends, which lost 3 bases and 8 bases, there was a span of 10 bases. Germline V gene sequence: CDR1 MDHEN, CDR2 SYDVKM. CDR3 DNA sequence: TGTGCCAGCAGTTTCCCCAGGGGAGGCTACACCTTC. Translation gives CASSFPRGGYTF.

This clonotype was counted ten times or more. The chain combines TRBV6-2 or TRBV6-3 with TRBJ2-1, with D possibly matching TRBD2 (5 bases). Per germline, CDR1 MNHEY and CDR2 SVGEGT. V was shortened by 3 bases and J by 2 bases, with 8 bases between the two germline ends. The CDR3 spans 14 residues. CDR3 DNA: TGTGCCAGCAGTTATCTAGCCACCTACAATGAGCAGTTCTTC. This encodes CASSYLATYNEQFF.

This clonotype was counted between two and nine times. The genes are TRBV19 and TRBJ1-6; maybe TRBD1 (6 bases). V shed 4 bases and J shed 10 bases, with 11 bases lying between them. From germline, CDR1 is LNHDA and CDR2 SQIVND (reference sequence). The CDR3 consists of 13 residues. In DNA form, the CDR3 reads TGTGCCAGTAGTACAGAGGGGGAATCACCCCTCCACTTT. Translation: CASSTEGESPLHF.

This clonotype has a count of ten or more. CDR3 nucleotides: TGTGCCAGCAGTGACCAACTCCAGGGCTACGAGCAGTACTTC. This gives the protein CASSDQLQGYEQYF. This chain joins TRBV6-1 and TRBJ2-7; a weak D match, TRBD1 (5 bases). V shed 3 bases and J shed 3 bases, with 12 bases lying between them. The CDR3 runs to 14 residues. Looked up from germline, CDR1 is MNHNS and CDR2 is SASEGT.

The rearrangement links TRBV5-4 to TRBJ1-4; D gene unclear. With 4 bases removed from V and 7 bases from J, the gap between germline ends came to 17 bases. From germline, CDR1 is SGHNT and CDR2 YYREEE (reference sequence). CDR3 size: 15 residues. CDR3 sequence: CASSEGFVKGEKLFF. The CDR3, as DNA: TGTGCCAGCAGCGAGGGATTCGTAAAAGGTGAAAAACTGTTTTTT.

In this sample, this clonotype turned up many times. The rearrangement joins TRBV4-2 to TRBJ2-2; D remains unclear. Trimming stripped 1 base from V and 2 bases from J, with 8 bases between. CDR3 length: 15 amino acids. Germline assignment: CDR1 LGHNA and CDR2 YNFKEQ. The CDR3 sequence: CASSQVKGNTGELFF. The CDR3 nucleotides are TGTGCCAGCAGCCAAGTTAAGGGAAACACCGGGGAGCTGTTTTTT.

This clonotype was counted ten times or more. J is TRBJ2-2 and V is TRBV4-2, with 14 bases that match TRBD2. V lost 4 bases and J lost 4; bases outside the gene matches: 8. The CDR3 has 18 amino acids. Germline-derived CDR1 and CDR2 are LGHNA and YNFKEQ. For the CDR3, the DNA is TGTGCCAGCAGCCTTAGACTAGCGGGGGGGCCGGGCACCGGGGAGCTGTTTTTT. This encodes CASSLRLAGGPGTGELFF.

This clonotype came up many times. Here the CDR3 reads CASSHGDPTDTQYF. Written as DNA, the CDR3 is TGCGCCAGCAGCCATGGGGACCCCACAGATACGCAGTATTTT. The chain carries TRBV4-3 and TRBJ2-3; D tentatively fits TRBD1 or TRBD2 (5 bases each). The V end lost 3 bases, the J end lost 2 bases, and 9 bases lay between the germline ends. CDR3 size: 14 residues. Germline V CDR1 and CDR2: LGHNA, YSLEER.

This clonotype has at least ten counts. The J gene is TRBJ1-1, the V gene TRBV27; D not resolved. Trimming stripped 2 bases from V and 1 base from J, with 17 bases between. Germline-derived CDR1 and CDR2 are MNHEY and SMNVEV (reference sequence). The CDR3 extends over 17 amino acids. CDR3 region: CASSLTTVMSRNTEAFF. Here the CDR3 DNA reads TGTGCCAGCAGTTTAACGACTGTTATGTCCCGGAACACTGAAGCTTTCTTT.

This clonotype was seen ten or more times. J is TRBJ1-1 and V is TRBV5-1, with D possibly being TRBD1 (5 bases). The CDR3 is 14 amino acids. In germline, CDR1 is SGHRS, CDR2 YFSETQ. Trimming cost V 1 base and J 7 bases, with 14 bases left between them. CDR3 bases: TGCGCCAGCAGCTTGAATGGGGGGGATAGTGAAGCTTTCTTT. Translated: CASSLNGGDSEAFF.